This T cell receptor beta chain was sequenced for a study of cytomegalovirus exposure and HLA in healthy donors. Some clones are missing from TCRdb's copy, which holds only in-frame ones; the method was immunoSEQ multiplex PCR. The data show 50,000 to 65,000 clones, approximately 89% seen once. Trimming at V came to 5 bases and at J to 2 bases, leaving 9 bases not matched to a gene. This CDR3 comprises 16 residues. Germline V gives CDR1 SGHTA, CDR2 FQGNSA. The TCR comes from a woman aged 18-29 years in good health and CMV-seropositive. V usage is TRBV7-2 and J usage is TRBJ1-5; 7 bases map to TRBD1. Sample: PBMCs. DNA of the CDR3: TGTGCCAGCAGCACACAGGGGACTGGTGGCAATCAGCCCCAGCATTTT. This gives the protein CASSTQGTGGNQPQHF.